The present T cell receptor beta chain was sequenced within a study of esophageal squamous cell carcinoma under preoperative chemotherapy. Study observations and caveats: Paclitaxel-nedaplatin therapy caused immediate, substantial clonotype frequency changes. After treatment, tumor-infiltrating lymphocytes seemed to come partly from incoming peripheral T cells, not only local changes.

Time point of the sample: before preoperative PTX-NDP chemotherapy. The CDR3 spans 17 residues. Germline V CDR1 and CDR2: WSHSY, SAAADI. TCRdb re-called the PCR reads with MiXCR, one entry per CDR3 protein. The sample includes 13,000 or so distinct CDR3 sequences, approximately 54% seen only once; the top ten take over 15%. To note about this clonotype: The antigen remains undetermined. Sequence at one end of the junction differs from germline and may be a read error.

The source of this sequence is a human donor with esophageal squamous cell carcinoma. The donor label of this sample is uncertain. Sampling was conducted from a patient given preoperative chemotherapy. The rearrangement uses TRBV10-2 and TRBJ2-6; D is possibly TRBD1 (5 bases). CDR3 loop: CASSDPSTLSGAYVQTF. The CDR3 nucleotides are TGCGCCAGCAGTGACCCGTCCACTCTCTCTGGGGCCTACGTCCAGACTTTC.